This T cell receptor (beta chain) came from a study of shared clonotypes between healthy human individuals. Study findings and constraints: Even with large depth, rarefaction showed that sorted-subset sequencing was incomplete. Generally, estimated richness proved larger in naive subsets than it did in memory subsets.

Germline V gene sequence: CDR1 SGHRS, CDR2 YFSETQ. The trim removed 5 bases at V and 5 bases at J, leaving 4 bases unmatched. This CDR3 is 14 amino acids long. This clone has just one count. What it recognizes is unknown. Researchers ran the assay at a deep level. Only in-frame clones appear in the TCRdb table, and some are missing; sequencing was by immunoSEQ multiplex PCR. This sample has about 2 million clones; around 95% occur once, and the top ten carry 0.13%. The source of this sequence is a man aged 18 to 35 in good health. This chain joins TRBV5-1 and TRBJ2-2; 9 bases are shared with TRBD2. Sequences were obtained from naive CD4+ T cells sorted from blood. The sample's subset: CD45RA+ positively selected. The CDR3 nucleotides are TGCGCCAGCAGTGTAGCGGGAGATACCGGGGAGCTGTTTTTT. Its translation is CASSVAGDTGELFF. The whole variable domain, filled in from reference TRBV5-1 and TRBJ2-2, reads KAGVTQTPRYLIKTRGQQVTLSCSPISGHRSVSWYQQTPGQGLQFLFEYFSETQRNKGNFPGRFSGRQFSNSRSEMNVSTLELGDSALYLCASSVAGDTGELFFGEGSRLTVL.